The text below deals with one TCR beta chain. Its antigen is undetermined. Unique molecular identifiers were carried by the TCR beta cDNA libraries. About 500,000 cDNA molecules came from around 1 to 9.1 million T cells. MiXCR was run by TCRdb on the PCR reads, yielding one entry per CDR3 protein. This sample carries fewer than 700,000 distinct CDR3 sequences, roughly 47% of them seen once, and the ten largest clones take about 1.5%. This CDR3 region has 15 residues. Deletions cut 4 bases from V and 3 bases from J, with 13 bases between. The data are from a study of post-analysis software for immune sequencing data. At the level of the study: Secondary progressive, relapsing-remitting and progressive-relapsing multiple sclerosis were among the included disease courses. Study-level points and caveats: Relative to controls, patients had about 5 TRBV segments at higher frequency, with TRBV5-6, TRBV5-1 and TRBV20-1 among these.

Material for sequencing was blood. J is TRBJ1-5 and V is TRBV12-3 or TRBV12-4; D is undetermined. This sequence was found in a girl under 18 with multiple sclerosis. CDR3 sequence (DNA): TGTGCCAGCAGTTCAACTCCGGGTCTCAATCAGCCCCAGCATTTT. Translation: CASSSTPGLNQPQHF.